The 29 T cell receptor beta chains below all came from one sample that was sequenced in a study of identical twins. MiXCR was run by TCRdb on the 5' RACE reads, yielding one entry per CDR3 protein. Here the sample spans 600,000 to 700,000 distinct CDR3 sequences, around 20% being singletons. The sample was also reused in another study, on T cells expressing NK-cell markers.

Sequenced material: PBMCs. The receptor source for this set is a woman aged 18 to 35 in good health.

This rearrangement joins TRBV6-5 to TRBJ2-1; D perhaps matches TRBD2 (6 bases). There are 12 residues in the CDR3. Germline CDR1 reads MNHEY; CDR2 reads SVGAGI. Trimming removed 6 bases at V and 9 bases at J, with 12 bases between. CDR3 protein: CASRRWGGEQFF. CDR3 DNA sequence: TGTGCCAGCAGAAGATGGGGAGGTGAGCAGTTCTTC.

This chain links TRBV6-2 or TRBV6-3 with TRBJ2-6; D remains unclear. V was shortened by 8 bases and J by 0 bases, with 14 bases between the two germline ends. Germline CDR1 and CDR2: MNHEY and SVGEGT. The CDR3 consists of 16 residues. The CDR3: CASRATGVSGANVLTF. CDR3 bases: TGTGCCAGCCGGGCGACTGGGGTCTCTGGGGCCAACGTCCTGACTTTC.

This clonotype was seen once. The chain is built from TRBV6-6 and TRBJ2-1, with TRBD2 matching 10 bases. After removal of 8 bases from V and 8 bases from J, the junction contained 6 bases not matched to a gene. This CDR3 region has 13 residues. Per the germline V gene, CDR1 is MNHNY and CDR2 is SVGAGI (reference sequence). The DNA of the CDR3 is TGTGCCAGCCTAGCGGGAGCGAGTGATGAGCAGTTCTTC. Its protein is CASLAGASDEQFF.

The rearrangement uses TRBV10-3 and TRBJ2-7; D gene ambiguous. Trimming cost V 0 bases and J 6 bases, with 15 bases left between them. Germline CDR1 and CDR2: ENHRY and SYGVKD. The CDR3 runs to 15 residues. The CDR3 coding sequence is TGTGCCATCAGTGAGTCAGAGTTGTCGGGTCCCGAGCAGTACTTC. Translated: CAISESELSGPEQYF.

This clonotype is a singleton in its sample. The rearrangement links TRBV24-1 to TRBJ2-2; D is uncertain. Germline V gene sequence: CDR1 KGHDR, CDR2 SFDVKD. The length of the CDR3 is 14 residues. Trimming shortened V by 5 bases and J by 0 bases, and 6 bases separated the two germline ends. The CDR3 DNA reads as TGTGCCACCAGTGCCACCTCGAACACCGGGGAGCTGTTTTTT. It is translated as CATSATSNTGELFF.

This chain joins TRBV18 and TRBJ2-1; the match to TRBD2 covers 9 bases. The V and J ends lost 3 bases and 10 bases, in that order; junction bases with no gene match: 4. This CDR3 has 13 amino acids. The V gene's germline CDR1 is KGHSH and CDR2 LQKENI. CDR3 sequence reads: CASSPERGVEQFF. The DNA for the CDR3 is TGTGCCAGCTCACCCGAGCGGGGGGTCGAGCAGTTCTTC.

Ten or more counts support this clonotype. This chain joins TRBV12-3 or TRBV12-4 and TRBJ2-1, with D maybe TRBD1 (6 bases). Trimming left V 4 bases short and J 3 bases short, with 13 bases between. The CDR3 is 15 amino acids. The CDR3 is CASSSSGAHYNEQFF. CDR3 coding DNA: TGTGCCAGCAGTTCGTCAGGGGCCCACTACAATGAGCAGTTCTTC.

Written as DNA, the CDR3 is TGTGCCAGCAGTTACAAGGGCCATGAGCAGTTCTTC. Translated, it gives CASSYKGHEQFF. The chain uses TRBV6-6 and TRBJ2-1; D is unclear. The CDR3 contains 12 residues. Deletions cut 2 bases from V and 8 bases from J, with 7 bases between. CDR1 is MNHNY and CDR2 is SVGAGI in the germline V gene (reference sequence).

The chain has TRBV29-1 and TRBJ1-1; tentatively, D is TRBD1 (6 bases). CDR1 is SQVTM, CDR2 ANQGSEA, per germline. V was cut by 3 bases and J by 3 bases, with 14 bases left in between. The CDR3 loop spans 14 amino acids. This chain's CDR3 is CSVDSTGTYTEAFF. The CDR3 DNA follows: TGCAGCGTTGATTCCACAGGGACCTACACTGAAGCTTTCTTT. Looking up the rest from reference TRBV29-1 and TRBJ1-1 gives the full variable domain: SAVISQKPSRDICQRGTSLTIQCQVDSQVTMMFWYRQQPGQSLTLIATANQGSEATYESGFVIDKFPISRPNLTFSTLTVSNMSPEDSSIYLCSVDSTGTYTEAFFGQGTRLTVV.

This clonotype was counted only a few times. The chain combines TRBV7-9 with TRBJ1-4, with D hard to call. Trimming cost V 3 bases and J 2 bases, with 7 bases left between them. CDR3 length: 14 residues. Germline V gene lookup returns CDR1 SEHNR and CDR2 FQNEAQ (reference sequence). CDR3 amino acids: CASSFKETNEKLFF. The CDR3 DNA is TGTGCCAGCAGCTTCAAAGAGACTAATGAAAAACTGTTTTTT.

The V gene is TRBV5-6, the J gene TRBJ1-5, with 7 bases lining up with TRBD1. Trimming took 3 bases from V and 5 from J; bases not matched to a gene: 5. CDR3 length: 14 amino acids. Germline CDR1 and CDR2: SGHDT and YYEEEE. CDR3: CASSSTGFHQPQHF. The CDR3 coding sequence is TGTGCCAGCAGCTCGACAGGGTTCCATCAGCCCCAGCATTTT.

The rearrangement joins TRBV4-3 to TRBJ2-5; weak D call: TRBD2 (6 bases). Trimming stripped 0 bases from V and 4 bases from J, with 12 bases between. From germline, CDR1 is LGHNA and CDR2 YSLEER. CDR3 size: 15 residues. The CDR3 coding sequence is TGCGCCAGCAGCCAAGATTGGGGGAGGTCAGAGACCCAGTACTTC. It specifies CASSQDWGRSETQYF.

The rearrangement links TRBV5-5 to TRBJ1-2; a weak D match, TRBD1 (6 bases). The CDR3 length is 14 residues. Germline V gene sequence: CDR1 SGHKS, CDR2 YYEKEE (reference sequence). V lost 0 bases, J lost 5 bases, and 11 bases lay in between. CDR3 sequence reads: CASSLEQGKYGYTF. The CDR3 region has the DNA TGTGCCAGCAGCTTGGAACAGGGAAAGTATGGCTACACCTTC.

This chain connects TRBV6-5 to TRBJ2-3; D unclear. V gave up 6 bases and J gave up 9 bases, with 13 bases separating them. The germline gives CDR1 MNHEY, CDR2 SVGAGI. CDR3 length: 12 residues. CDR3 region: CASSRQGCTQYF. The CDR3 DNA reads TGTGCCAGCAGCCGACAAGGATGCACGCAGTATTTT.

This clonotype was seen a few times. The chain has TRBV10-2 and TRBJ2-1; D unresolved. The V gene lost 6 bases and the J gene lost 7 bases, with 16 bases spanning the gap. Looked up from germline, CDR1 is WSHSY and CDR2 is SAAADI. The CDR3 has 14 amino acids. CDR3 in amino acids: CASRTPQMVNEQFF. The CDR3 DNA is TGCGCCAGCAGGACACCCCAAATGGTGAATGAGCAGTTCTTC.

This rearrangement joins TRBV3-1 to TRBJ2-7; 8 bases line up with TRBD2. The CDR3 contains 13 residues. The J segment lost 6 bases and the V segment lost 3 bases, leaving 4 bases of the junction unmatched. The germline CDR1 and CDR2 sequences are LGHDT and YNNKEL (reference sequence). The CDR3, as DNA: TGTGCCAGCAGCCAGAGCGGGAGAAGCGAGCAGTACTTC. It is translated as CASSQSGRSEQYF.

This clonotype turned up a few times. J is TRBJ1-1 and V is TRBV20-1; 7 positions agree with TRBD1. The CDR3 contains 16 residues. Germline CDR1 DFQATT, CDR2 SNEGSKA (reference sequence). V lost 6 bases and J lost 0; bases outside the gene matches: 13. Here the CDR3 reads CSATGVKAPLNTEAFF. The CDR3 bases are TGCAGTGCAACAGGGGTAAAAGCCCCATTGAACACTGAAGCTTTCTTT.

The chain employs TRBV29-1 and TRBJ2-7; D might be TRBD1 or TRBD2, each matching 5 bases. V gave up 4 bases and J gave up 5 bases, with 15 bases separating them. The germline gives CDR1 SQVTM, CDR2 ANQGSEA. This CDR3 spans 13 amino acids. CDR3 coding DNA: TGCAGCGTTGGCCGGGGCCAGGGCAACGAGCAGTACTTC. This sequence encodes CSVGRGQGNEQYF.

In this sample, this clonotype turned up a few times. The rearrangement joins TRBV9 to TRBJ2-6; 8 bases agree with TRBD2. The trim removed 2 bases at V and 0 bases at J, leaving 7 bases unmatched. The CDR3 has 18 residues. Germline values: CDR1 SGDLS, CDR2 YYNGEE. CDR3 in amino acids: CASSVGAGGPSGANVLTF. The CDR3 region has the DNA TGTGCCAGCAGCGTCGGCGCGGGGGGACCCTCTGGGGCCAACGTCCTGACTTTC.

Only a few counts were recorded for this clonotype. The rearrangement links TRBV12-3 or TRBV12-4 to TRBJ2-1, with 7 nucleotides matching TRBD2. The CDR3 runs 13 residues. Trimming removed 8 bases from V and 5 bases from J; junction bases left unmatched: 6. The CDR3 protein is CASFRRGDNEQFF. As DNA, the CDR3 is TGTGCCAGCTTCCGTCGGGGGGACAATGAGCAGTTCTTC.

The J gene is TRBJ2-7, the V gene TRBV7-2, with 9 nucleotides matching TRBD2. Germline-derived CDR1 and CDR2 are SGHTA and FQGNSA. The CDR3 spans 16 residues. Losses at the gene ends were 3 bases for V and 3 bases for J; bases not matched to a gene: 9. The DNA of the CDR3 is TGTGCCAGCAGCTTTATCACCCCGACTAGCGGCTACGAGCAGTACTTC. This gives the protein CASSFITPTSGYEQYF.

This clonotype turned up a few times. This sequence joins TRBV5-1 and TRBJ2-7; D is perhaps TRBD2 (6 bases). The CDR3 runs 15 residues. V lost 2 bases and J lost 5, with 17 bases in between. CDR1 is SGHRS, CDR2 YFSETQ, per germline. In DNA form, the CDR3 reads TGCGCCAGCAGCTTTACCCCGACTAGGTTCGACGAGCAGTACTTC. Encoded protein: CASSFTPTRFDEQYF.

This clonotype was detected a few times. The V call is TRBV7-9, the J call TRBJ2-1; 8 bases fit TRBD2. CDR1 is SEHNR, CDR2 FQNEAQ, per germline (reference sequence). The junction had 9 bases not matched to a gene; V was cut back by 1 base and J by 7 bases. This CDR3 is built from 16 residues. CDR3 amino acids: CASSLVPAGVINEQFF. The CDR3 nucleotides read TGTGCCAGCAGCTTAGTTCCAGCGGGAGTTATTAATGAGCAGTTCTTC.

The sample holds many counts of this clonotype. The CDR3 nucleotides read TGCAGTGCAAAATTGGGGCCCCCGCTGGACACCATATATTTT. This gives the protein CSAKLGPPLDTIYF. The V gene is TRBV20-1, the J gene TRBJ1-3, with D possibly matching TRBD1 (5 bases). CDR1 and CDR2 from the germline V gene are DFQATT and SNEGSKA (reference sequence). Trimming removed 6 bases at V and 8 bases at J, with 20 bases between. This CDR3 comprises 14 residues.

The table lists this clonotype with a few counts. The V and J genes are TRBV29-1 and TRBJ2-7; no clear D. This CDR3 is 12 amino acids long. The V and J ends lost 4 bases and 7 bases respectively, with 14 bases between them. CDR1 and CDR2 from the germline V gene are SQVTM and ANQGSEA. As DNA, the CDR3 is TGCAGCGTTGGTAGGACCGATGGGGAGCAGTACTTC. As protein: CSVGRTDGEQYF.

The chain carries TRBV5-5 and TRBJ2-5; D unclear. Germline V gene sequence: CDR1 SGHKS, CDR2 YYEKEE (reference sequence). The V and J ends lost 5 bases and 4 bases respectively, with 18 bases between them. The CDR3 spans 15 residues. The CDR3 reads CASSPHGRAGETQYF. As DNA, the CDR3 is TGTGCCAGCAGTCCACATGGTCGGGCAGGAGAGACCCAGTACTTC.

This clonotype was picked up a small number of times. The rearrangement joins TRBV5-4 to TRBJ2-1; 8 bases map to TRBD2. The CDR3 length is 15 residues. The germline V gene encodes CDR1 SGHNT and CDR2 YYREEE (reference sequence). After removal of 7 bases from V and 8 bases from J, the junction contained 14 bases not matched to a gene. CDR3 sequence reads: CASHTLAGGGDEQFF. The CDR3, as DNA: TGTGCCAGCCACACCCTTGCGGGAGGCGGCGATGAGCAGTTCTTC.

The chain couples TRBV6-5 to TRBJ2-7, with TRBD2 identical over 8 bases. V lost 0 bases and J lost 7; bases outside the gene matches: 5. In germline, CDR1 is MNHEY, CDR2 SVGAGI. The CDR3 totals 14 residues. CDR3 sequence reads: CASSYSSGSWEQYF. In DNA form, the CDR3 reads TGTGCCAGCAGTTACTCCAGCGGGAGCTGGGAGCAGTACTTC.

This clonotype was counted between two and nine times. The chain employs TRBV6-5 and TRBJ2-7, with D possibly TRBD2 on 6 matching bases. V lost 2 bases and J 3 bases, leaving 11 bases between the germline ends. Germline CDR1 MNHEY, CDR2 SVGAGI. This CDR3 contains 14 residues. The CDR3 loop is CASSYLTSFYEQYF. The CDR3 DNA reads as TGTGCCAGCAGTTACCTTACTAGCTTCTACGAGCAGTACTTC.